This paragraph reports one T cell receptor (beta chain). Its antigen is currently unknown. The repertoire was sequenced with immunoSEQ multiplex PCR; TCRdb's copy has only in-frame clones and lacks some. The profile shows over 400,000 clones, less than 95% of them singletons. The data stem from a study of Ad26.COV2.S vaccination and SARS-CoV-2 variants. The overall study: A COV1001 Ad26.COV2.S trial-arm participant provided the sample.

The treatment: approximately 18 received Ad26.COV2.S at low or high dose, single or two shots; 5 received placebo; per-sample allocation not given. Sampling happened 63 days after the first vaccine or placebo injection. Based in Boston, the donor was an adult of 18-55 years. It was Wuhan-strain SARS-CoV-2 spike that the Ad26 vaccine vector expressed. Study-wide points: Placebo recipients had lower spike-specific TCR breadth than vaccine recipients.

Trimming left V 0 bases short and J 0 bases short, with 10 bases between. Germline CDR1 and CDR2: SGHKS and YYEKEE (reference sequence). This CDR3 has 16 amino acids. Source: peripheral blood, taken in a trial of Ad26.COV2.S vaccine versus placebo. The chain has TRBV5-5 and TRBJ1-5; D may be TRBD1 (6 bases). This receptor was identified in a person between 18 and 59 years old who received the Ad26.COV2.S COVID-19 vaccine or a placebo. CDR3 nucleotides: TGTGCCAGCAGCTTGGTCGGACAGTATAGCAATCAGCCCCAGCATTTT. It encodes CASSLVGQYSNQPQHF.